This record concerns one T cell receptor (beta chain) sequence. The authors amplified TCR beta CDR3 regions from RNA transcripts. Second-round multiplex PCR came after a first-round RT-PCR that employed HTBI primers. One entry per CDR3 protein results from TCRdb running MiXCR on the multiplex PCR reads. The table shows 600,000 to 700,000 distinct CDR3 sequences, with more than 40% occurring only once. This sample is drawn from a study of Graves' ophthalmopathy and Graves' hyperthyroidism. V was clipped by 6 bases and J by 7 bases, with 15 bases between them. Per the germline V gene, CDR1 is SEHNR and CDR2 is FQNEAQ (reference sequence). The CDR3 has 14 residues.

The receptor's source is an adult man with Graves' ophthalmopathy. Sequencing used peripheral blood. The chain recombines TRBV7-9 with TRBJ1-4; D uncertain. DNA for the CDR3: TGTGCCAGCAGTCCATCGGACGTGATTGAAAAACTGTTTTTT. Its protein product is CASSPSDVIEKLFF.